Below, 21 T cell receptor beta chains from the same sample are listed, as sequenced in a study of blood T cell repertoires in COVID-19. TCRdb's copy holds only in-frame clones and misses some; the assay was immunoSEQ multiplex PCR. The table includes roughly 150,000 clones, more than 85% detected once. What was sequenced was peripheral blood. The receptors derive from a woman in her 70s with acute or convalescent COVID-19.

The rearrangement links TRBV12-3 or TRBV12-4 to TRBJ2-1; no reliable D call. The length of the CDR3 is 11 residues. The V gene lost 5 bases and the J gene lost 9 bases, with 8 bases spanning the gap. The CDR3 protein is CASSESGEQFF. For the CDR3, the DNA is TGTGCCAGCAGTGAATCAGGTGAGCAGTTCTTC.

V is TRBV18 and J is TRBJ2-5; D may be TRBD2 (5 bases). The V gene lost 1 base and the J gene lost 4 bases, with 10 bases spanning the gap. The germline gives CDR1 KGHSH, CDR2 LQKENI. This CDR3 comprises 14 residues. Here the CDR3 reads CASSPQAGRETQYF. Written as DNA, the CDR3 is TGTGCCAGCTCACCACAGGCGGGTCGAGAGACCCAGTACTTC.

The chain couples TRBV18 to TRBJ2-2, with 9 bases matching TRBD1. Trimming at V came to 3 bases and at J to 7 bases, leaving 3 bases not matched to a gene. CDR1 is KGHSH and CDR2 is LQKENI in the germline V gene. The CDR3 extends over 14 amino acids. The CDR3 reads CASSPGQGHGELFF. The CDR3 DNA sequence: TGTGCCAGCTCACCGGGACAGGGCCACGGGGAGCTGTTTTTT.

On this clone: An end of the junction differs from the germline gene, which may be a read error. The rearrangement uses TRBV7-6 and TRBJ2-2, with 8 bases aligning to TRBD2. Looked up from germline, CDR1 is SGHVS and CDR2 is FNYEAQ. This CDR3 has 15 amino acids. The CDR3 is CASSLAGSNTGELFF. In DNA, the CDR3 is TGTGCCAGCAGCCTAGCGGGCTCGAACACCGGGGAGCTGTTTTTT.

The genes are TRBV7-2 and TRBJ2-3; 15 positions agree with TRBD2. V shed 1 base, J shed 8 bases, and the junction held 7 bases outside the gene matches. The germline CDR1 and CDR2 sequences are SGHTA and FQGNSA. The CDR3 is made up of 17 amino acids. The CDR3 DNA sequence: TGTGCCAGCAGCTTAGGGGGACTAGCGGGGGGTCAGAGTACGCAGTATTTT. Protein: CASSLGGLAGGQSTQYF. Looking up the rest from reference TRBV7-2 and TRBJ2-3 gives the full variable domain: GAGVSQSPSNKVTEKGKDVELRCDPISGHTALYWYRQSLGQGLEFLIYFQGNSAPDKSGLPSDRFSAERTGGSVSTLTIQRTQQEDSAVYLCASSLGGLAGGQSTQYFGPGTRLTVL.

V is TRBV6-6 and J is TRBJ1-2; D is unresolved. CDR1 and CDR2 from the germline V gene are MNHNY and SVGAGI (reference sequence). V shed 6 bases and J shed 4 bases, with 21 bases lying between them. This CDR3 region has 16 residues. CDR3 sequence (DNA): TGTGCCAGCAGGAGTTTCGGCAGGTCCCTCACCTATGGCTACACCTTC. This translates into CASRSFGRSLTYGYTF.

This chain connects TRBV30 to TRBJ1-5, with TRBD1 matching over 10 bases. The CDR3 runs to 13 residues. V lost 5 bases, J lost 3 bases, and 1 base stayed unmatched. Per germline, CDR1 GTSNPN and CDR2 SVGIG (reference sequence). CDR3 DNA: TGTGCCTGGGGGACAGGGGACAATCAGCCCCAGCATTTT. Translating it yields CAWGTGDNQPQHF.

J is TRBJ2-2 and V is TRBV11-1; 7 nucleotides match TRBD1. Germline V lookup: CDR1 SGHAT, CDR2 FQDESV (reference sequence). The CDR3 is 15 amino acids. J was trimmed by 1 base and V by 8 bases; bases with no gene match: 7. CDR3 coding DNA: TGTGCCAGCCGCCCGCGACAGGGGAACACCGGGGAGCTGTTTTTT. It encodes CASRPRQGNTGELFF.

The chain has TRBV6-5 and TRBJ1-1; TRBD1 matches at 7 bases. There are 15 residues in the CDR3. Germline CDR1 reads MNHEY; CDR2 reads SVGAGI. The V gene end was trimmed by 0 bases and the J gene end by 2 bases; junction bases not matched to a gene: 3. The CDR3: CASSYSGTVNTEAFF. CDR3 sequence (DNA): TGTGCCAGCAGTTACTCTGGGACAGTTAACACTGAAGCTTTCTTT.

V is TRBV7-9 and J is TRBJ2-5, with 12 nucleotides matching TRBD2. This CDR3 is 14 amino acids long. V lost 5 bases and J lost 5; bases outside the gene matches: 3. The germline CDR1 and CDR2 sequences are SEHNR and FQNEAQ (reference sequence). In DNA, the CDR3 is TGTGCCAGCAGCGCTAGCGGGGGGGCGGAGACCCAGTACTTC. Protein sequence: CASSASGGAETQYF.

The chain has TRBV7-2 and TRBJ2-2, with 7 bases lining up with TRBD1. CDR1 SGHTA and CDR2 FQGNSA come from the germline V gene. CDR3 size: 14 residues. After removal of 3 bases from V and 4 bases from J, the junction contained 2 bases not matched to a gene. CDR3 protein: CASSFRQGTGELFF. The CDR3 DNA reads TGTGCCAGCAGCTTCCGACAGGGCACCGGGGAGCTGTTTTTT.

The chain employs TRBV21-1 and TRBJ1-5. TRBV21-1 is a documented pseudogene. CDR3 length: 16 amino acids. The CDR3: CASTPPGEYGNQPQHF. Here the CDR3 DNA reads TGTGCCAGCACCCCTCCCGGGGAATACGGCAATCAGCCCCAGCATTTT.

The gene calls are TRBV7-2 and TRBJ2-4; D not certain. V was trimmed by 0 bases and J by 0 bases, leaving 12 bases between them. From germline, CDR1 is SGHTA and CDR2 FQGNSA. There are 17 residues in the CDR3. CDR3 DNA sequence: TGTGCCAGCAGCTTAGCCGTTATCACAGCAGCCAAAAACATTCAGTACTTC. This sequence encodes CASSLAVITAAKNIQYF.

The V call is TRBV6-5, the J call TRBJ2-4; 8 nucleotides line up with TRBD1. V was clipped by 8 bases and J by 10 bases; unmatched bases: 7. CDR3 length: 12 amino acids. Germline V gene data show CDR1 as MNHEY and CDR2 as SVGAGI. The CDR3 nucleotides are TGTGCCAGCGACGACAGGGGAAATATTCAGTACTTC. Protein: CASDDRGNIQYF.

This chain joins TRBV4-3 and TRBJ2-3; no firm D call. Trimming took 0 bases from V and 7 from J, leaving 11 bases between them. The CDR3 consists of 14 residues. Germline V lookup: CDR1 LGHNA, CDR2 YSLEER. The CDR3 sequence is CASSQDVALNTQYF. The CDR3 coding sequence is TGCGCCAGCAGCCAAGATGTCGCACTTAATACGCAGTATTTT.

The rearrangement uses TRBV2 and TRBJ1-6; perhaps TRBD1 as D (6 bases). The CDR3 has 14 amino acids. Deletions cut 6 bases from V and 9 bases from J, with 15 bases between. CDR1 is SNHLY and CDR2 is FYNNEI in the germline V gene. The CDR3 DNA follows: TGTGCCAGCAGCCCTACTCGAGGGGGTTCACCCCTCCACTTT. Residues: CASSPTRGGSPLHF.

The chain has TRBV18 and TRBJ2-3; 7 nucleotides agree with TRBD2. CDR1 is KGHSH, CDR2 LQKENI, per germline. The CDR3 is 15 residues long. The V and J ends lost 1 base and 4 bases, in that order; junction bases with no gene match: 5. CDR3 amino acids: CASSPLAGTPDTQYF. For the CDR3, the DNA is TGTGCCAGCTCACCACTAGCGGGTACCCCAGATACGCAGTATTTT.

The chain employs TRBV19 and TRBJ1-3; TRBD1 matches at 7 bases. The junction had 9 bases not matched to a gene; V was cut back by 6 bases and J by 4 bases. This CDR3 is 15 amino acids long. Germline loops: CDR1 LNHDA, CDR2 SQIVND (reference sequence). The CDR3 bases are TGTGCCAGTAGCCCGACAGGGCTTGGAGGAAACACCATATATTTT. Protein: CASSPTGLGGNTIYF. Combining the CDR3 with reference TRBV19 and TRBJ1-3 gives the whole variable domain DGGITQSPKYLFRKEGQNVTLSCEQNLNHDAMYWYRQDPGQGLRLIYYSQIVNDFQKGDIAEGYSVSREKKESFPLTVTSAQKNPTAFYLCASSPTGLGGNTIYFGEGSWLTVV.

The table lists this clone with a count of one. The chain combines TRBV7-9 with TRBJ2-2; TRBD2 agrees at 10 bases. V lost 10 bases to trimming and J lost 5 bases; unmatched junction nucleotides: 13. Germline CDR1 is SEHNR and CDR2 is FQNEAQ (reference sequence). This CDR3 has 16 amino acids. In DNA, the CDR3 is TGTGCCACCGATGGGCTAGCGGGGGTCAGGACCGGGGAGCTGTTTTTT. The encoded protein is CATDGLAGVRTGELFF.

In DNA form, the CDR3 reads TGTGCCAGCAGCCCACGGGACAGGGGCGTCTCACCCCTCCACTTT. Protein product: CASSPRDRGVSPLHF. The chain is built from TRBV3-1 (or the pseudogene TRBV3-2) and TRBJ1-6; 10 bases map to TRBD1. The CDR3 spans 15 residues. V was pared by 4 bases and J by 10 bases, with 7 bases of the junction left unmatched. The V gene's germline CDR1 is LGHDT and CDR2 YNNKEL (reference sequence).

This clone has a single count. The chain recombines TRBV27 with TRBJ2-3; D perhaps matches TRBD1 (5 bases). CDR3 length equals 14 residues. The V gene lost 3 bases and the J gene lost 6 bases, with 13 bases spanning the gap. Germline CDR1 MNHEY, CDR2 SMNVEV (reference sequence). The chain's CDR3 is CASSFPETVDTQYF. CDR3 nucleotide sequence: TGTGCCAGCAGTTTCCCAGAGACAGTTGATACGCAGTATTTT.